This paragraph reports one TCR beta chain. Germline-derived CDR1 and CDR2 are SGDLS and YYNGEE. V shed 2 bases and J 1 base; nucleotides not matched to a gene: 3. This CDR3 region has 15 residues. Sequencing used immunoSEQ multiplex PCR; TCRdb keeps in-frame clones, though not all of them. Of more than 300,000 clones in the sample, roughly 87% were seen once. These data originate in a study of blood T cell repertoires in COVID-19. Ages ranged from about 18 to 100 years, with residence in fewer than 25 US areas. This sequence joins TRBV9 and TRBJ1-1; 9 bases match TRBD1. Sequenced sample: PBMCs or T cells enriched from blood (not recorded which). This TCR came from a woman between 25 and 40 years old who had recovered from COVID-19. The CDR3 loop is CASSVWDRENTEAFF. The CDR3 coding sequence is TGTGCCAGCAGCGTCTGGGACAGGGAGAACACTGAAGCTTTCTTT.